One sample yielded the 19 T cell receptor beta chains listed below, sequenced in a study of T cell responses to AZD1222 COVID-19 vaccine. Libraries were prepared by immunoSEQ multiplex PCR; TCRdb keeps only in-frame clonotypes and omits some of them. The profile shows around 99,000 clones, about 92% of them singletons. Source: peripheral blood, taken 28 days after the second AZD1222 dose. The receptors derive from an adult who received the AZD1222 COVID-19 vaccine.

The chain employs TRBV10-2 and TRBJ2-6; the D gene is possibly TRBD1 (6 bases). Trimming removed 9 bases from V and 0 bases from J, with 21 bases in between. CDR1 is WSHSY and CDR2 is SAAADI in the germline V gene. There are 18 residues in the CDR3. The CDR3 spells CASIGVQGRLSGANVLTF. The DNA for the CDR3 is TGCGCCAGTATCGGGGTCCAGGGGCGCCTCTCTGGGGCCAACGTCCTGACTTTC.

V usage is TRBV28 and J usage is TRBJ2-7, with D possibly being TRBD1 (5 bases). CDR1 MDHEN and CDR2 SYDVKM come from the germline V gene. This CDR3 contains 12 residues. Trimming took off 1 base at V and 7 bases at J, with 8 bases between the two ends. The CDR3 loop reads CASSLYRREQYF. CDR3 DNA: TGTGCCAGCAGTTTATACAGGCGGGAGCAGTACTTC.

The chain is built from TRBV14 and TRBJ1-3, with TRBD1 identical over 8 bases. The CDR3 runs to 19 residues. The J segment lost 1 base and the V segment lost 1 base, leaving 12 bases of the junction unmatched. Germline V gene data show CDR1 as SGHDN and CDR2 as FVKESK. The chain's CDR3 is CASSQGRGQGFLSGNTIYF. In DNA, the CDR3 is TGTGCCAGCAGCCAAGGAAGAGGACAGGGATTTCTATCTGGAAACACCATATATTTT.

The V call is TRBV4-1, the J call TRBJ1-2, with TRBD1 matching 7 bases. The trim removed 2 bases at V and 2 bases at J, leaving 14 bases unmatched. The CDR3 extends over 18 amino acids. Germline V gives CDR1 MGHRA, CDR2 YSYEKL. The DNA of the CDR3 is TGCGCCAGCAGCCAATCTACCCGGGACAGCAACCACAACTATGGCTACACCTTC. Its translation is CASSQSTRDSNHNYGYTF.

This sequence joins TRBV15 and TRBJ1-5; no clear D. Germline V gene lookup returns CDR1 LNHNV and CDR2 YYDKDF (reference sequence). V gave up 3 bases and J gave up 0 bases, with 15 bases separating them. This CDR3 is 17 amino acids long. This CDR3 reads CATSRSDLGYSNQPQHF. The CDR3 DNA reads TGTGCCACCAGCAGGTCTGACTTGGGGTATAGCAATCAGCCCCAGCATTTT.

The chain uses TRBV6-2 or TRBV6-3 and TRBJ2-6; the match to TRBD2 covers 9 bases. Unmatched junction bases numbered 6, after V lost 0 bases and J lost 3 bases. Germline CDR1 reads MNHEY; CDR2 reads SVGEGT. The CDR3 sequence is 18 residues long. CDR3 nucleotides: TGTGCCAGCAGTTACTCGTTGCGGGAGGGGTATGGGGCCAACGTCCTGACTTTC. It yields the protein CASSYSLREGYGANVLTF.

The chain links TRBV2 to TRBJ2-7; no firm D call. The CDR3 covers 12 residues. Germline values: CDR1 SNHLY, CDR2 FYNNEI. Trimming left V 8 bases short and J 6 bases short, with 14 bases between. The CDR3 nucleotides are TGTGCCAGCTCTTGGCAGGAAGGCGAGCAGTACTTC. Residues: CASSWQEGEQYF.

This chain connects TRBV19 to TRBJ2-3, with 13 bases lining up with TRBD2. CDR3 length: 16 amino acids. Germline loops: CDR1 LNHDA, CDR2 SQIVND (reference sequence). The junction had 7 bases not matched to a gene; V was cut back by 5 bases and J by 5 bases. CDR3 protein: CASSSRLAGGGDTQYF. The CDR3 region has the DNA TGTGCCAGTAGTTCCAGACTAGCGGGAGGTGGAGATACGCAGTATTTT.

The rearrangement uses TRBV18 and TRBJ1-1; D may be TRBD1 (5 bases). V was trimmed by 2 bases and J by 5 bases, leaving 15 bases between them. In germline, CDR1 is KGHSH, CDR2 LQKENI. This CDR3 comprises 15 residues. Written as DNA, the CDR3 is TGTGCCAGCTCACCATTCCAGGGAGTTGGTACTGAAGCTTTCTTT. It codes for CASSPFQGVGTEAFF.

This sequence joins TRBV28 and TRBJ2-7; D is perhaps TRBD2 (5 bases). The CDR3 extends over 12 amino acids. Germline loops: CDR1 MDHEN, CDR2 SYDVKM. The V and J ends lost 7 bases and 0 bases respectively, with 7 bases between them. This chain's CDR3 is CASTRDSYEQYF. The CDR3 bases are TGTGCCAGCACTCGGGACTCCTACGAGCAGTACTTC.

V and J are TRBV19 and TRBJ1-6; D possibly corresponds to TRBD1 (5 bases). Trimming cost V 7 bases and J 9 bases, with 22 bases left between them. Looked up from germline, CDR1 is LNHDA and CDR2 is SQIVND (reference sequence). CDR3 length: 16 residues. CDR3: CASTHGEGRIGSPLHF. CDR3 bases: TGTGCCAGTACCCATGGTGAGGGGCGGATAGGTTCACCCCTCCACTTT.

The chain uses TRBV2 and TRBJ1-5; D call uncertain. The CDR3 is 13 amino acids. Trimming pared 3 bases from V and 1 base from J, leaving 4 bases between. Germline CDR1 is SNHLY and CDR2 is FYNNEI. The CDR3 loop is CASSDTSNQPQHF. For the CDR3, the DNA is TGTGCCAGCAGTGACACGAGCAATCAGCCCCAGCATTTT.

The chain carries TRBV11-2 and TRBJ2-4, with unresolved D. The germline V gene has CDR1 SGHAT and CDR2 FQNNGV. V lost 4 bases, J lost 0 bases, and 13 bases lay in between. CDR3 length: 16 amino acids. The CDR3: CASSSGRTLAKNIQYF. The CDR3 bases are TGTGCCAGCAGCTCTGGAAGGACCCTAGCCAAAAACATTCAGTACTTC. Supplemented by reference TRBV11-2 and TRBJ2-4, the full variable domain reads EAGVAQSPRYKIIEKRQSVAFWCNPISGHATLYWYQQILGQGPKLLIQFQNNGVVDDSQLPKDRFSAERLKGVDSTLKIQPAKLEDSAVYLCASSSGRTLAKNIQYFGAGTRLSVL.

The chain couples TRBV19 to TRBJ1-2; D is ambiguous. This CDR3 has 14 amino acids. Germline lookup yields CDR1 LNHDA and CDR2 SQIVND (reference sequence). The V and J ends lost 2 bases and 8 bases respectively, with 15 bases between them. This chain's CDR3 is CASSIRKGLIGYTF. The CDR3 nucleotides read TGTGCCAGTAGTATAAGAAAAGGGCTAATCGGCTACACCTTC.

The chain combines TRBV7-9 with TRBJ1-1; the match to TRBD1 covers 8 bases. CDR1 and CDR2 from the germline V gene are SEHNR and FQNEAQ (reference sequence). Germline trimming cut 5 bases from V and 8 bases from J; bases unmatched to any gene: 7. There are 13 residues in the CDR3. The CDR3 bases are TGTGCCAGCAGCCCTGGACAGGGTAAAGAAGCTTTCTTT. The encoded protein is CASSPGQGKEAFF.

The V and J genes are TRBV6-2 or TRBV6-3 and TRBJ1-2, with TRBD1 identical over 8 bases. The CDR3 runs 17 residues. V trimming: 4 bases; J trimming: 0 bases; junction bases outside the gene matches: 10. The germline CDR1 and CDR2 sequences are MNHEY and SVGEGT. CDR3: CASSSGQGLGANYGYTF. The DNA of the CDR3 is TGTGCCAGCAGTTCCGGACAGGGACTGGGGGCTAACTATGGCTACACCTTC.

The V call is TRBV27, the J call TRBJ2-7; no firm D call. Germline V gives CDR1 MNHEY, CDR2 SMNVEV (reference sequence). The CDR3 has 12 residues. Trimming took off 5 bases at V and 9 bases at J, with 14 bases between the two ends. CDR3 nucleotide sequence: TGTGCCAGCAGTCAGGATCTCAGACGGCAGTACTTC. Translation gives CASSQDLRRQYF.

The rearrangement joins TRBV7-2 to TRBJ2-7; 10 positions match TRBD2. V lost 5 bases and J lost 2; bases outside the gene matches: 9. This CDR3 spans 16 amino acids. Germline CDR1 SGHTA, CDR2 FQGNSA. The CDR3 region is CASSLTSGTTPYEQYF. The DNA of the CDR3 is TGTGCCAGCAGCCTAACTAGCGGGACTACCCCCTACGAGCAGTACTTC.

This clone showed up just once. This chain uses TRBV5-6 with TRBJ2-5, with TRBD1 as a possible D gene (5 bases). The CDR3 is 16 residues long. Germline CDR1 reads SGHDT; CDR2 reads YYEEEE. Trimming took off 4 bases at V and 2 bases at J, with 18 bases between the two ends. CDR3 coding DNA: TGTGCCAGCAGCGGCGGACAACGCCTAAGACAAGAGACCCAGTACTTC. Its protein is CASSGGQRLRQETQYF.